This TCR beta chain is from a study of T cell responses to AZD1222 COVID-19 vaccine. The method was immunoSEQ multiplex PCR; TCRdb's version includes in-frame clones alone and lacks a portion of them. Among around 150,000 clones listed, 80% to 95% were seen once. For this clone: The antigen is undetermined.

The CDR3 totals 15 residues. Trimming cost V 0 bases and J 0 bases, with 11 bases left between them. Germline values: CDR1 GTSNPN, CDR2 SVGIG (reference sequence). Study observations and caveats: Along spike, vaccine-associated CD4 TCRs were found throughout, with dominance at 160-218 and 743-854.

The chain joins TRBV30 to TRBJ1-1; no firm D call. The TCR originated in an adult who received the AZD1222 COVID-19 vaccine. Sequences were derived from peripheral blood, sampled 28 days after the second AZD1222 dose. CDR3 residues: CAWSVFGSVNTEAFF. Written as DNA, the CDR3 is TGTGCCTGGAGTGTGTTTGGTTCGGTGAACACTGAAGCTTTCTTT.